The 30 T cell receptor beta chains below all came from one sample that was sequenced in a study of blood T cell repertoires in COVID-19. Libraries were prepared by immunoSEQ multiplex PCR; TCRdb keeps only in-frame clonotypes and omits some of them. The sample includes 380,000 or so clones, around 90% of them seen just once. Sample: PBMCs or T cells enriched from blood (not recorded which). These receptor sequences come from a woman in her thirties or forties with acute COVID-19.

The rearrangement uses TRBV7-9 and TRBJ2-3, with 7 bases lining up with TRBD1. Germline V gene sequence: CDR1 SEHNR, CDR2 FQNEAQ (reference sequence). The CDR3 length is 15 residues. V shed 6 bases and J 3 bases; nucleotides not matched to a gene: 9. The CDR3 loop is CASSRTGAKTDTQYF. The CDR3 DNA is TGTGCCAGCAGTCGCACAGGGGCGAAGACAGATACGCAGTATTTT. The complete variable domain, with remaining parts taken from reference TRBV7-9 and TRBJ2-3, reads DTGVSQNPRHKITKRGQNVTFRCDPISEHNRLYWYRQTLGQGPEFLTYFQNEAQLEKSRLLSDRFSAERPKGSFSTLEIQRTEQGDSAMYLCASSRTGAKTDTQYFGPGTRLTVL.

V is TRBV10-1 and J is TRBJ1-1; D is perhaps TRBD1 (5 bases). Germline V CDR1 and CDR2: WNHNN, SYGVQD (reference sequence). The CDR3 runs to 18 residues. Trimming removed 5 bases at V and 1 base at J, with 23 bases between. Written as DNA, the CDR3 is TGCGCCAGCAGTCTAAAGTCGGGGATGGGGGAGGCGAACACTGAAGCTTTCTTT. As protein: CASSLKSGMGEANTEAFF.

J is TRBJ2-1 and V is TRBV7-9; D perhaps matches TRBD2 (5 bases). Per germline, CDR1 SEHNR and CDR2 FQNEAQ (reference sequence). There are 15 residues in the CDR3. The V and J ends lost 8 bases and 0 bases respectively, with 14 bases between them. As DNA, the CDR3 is TGTGCCAGCCCGTTGGTACGGGACTCCTACAATGAGCAGTTCTTC. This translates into CASPLVRDSYNEQFF.

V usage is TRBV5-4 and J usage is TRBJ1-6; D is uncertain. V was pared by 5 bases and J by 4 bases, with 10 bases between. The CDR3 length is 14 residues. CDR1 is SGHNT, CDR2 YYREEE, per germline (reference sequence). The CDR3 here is CASRAGLYNSPLHF. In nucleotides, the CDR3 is TGTGCCAGCAGGGCTGGCCTTTATAATTCACCCCTCCACTTT.

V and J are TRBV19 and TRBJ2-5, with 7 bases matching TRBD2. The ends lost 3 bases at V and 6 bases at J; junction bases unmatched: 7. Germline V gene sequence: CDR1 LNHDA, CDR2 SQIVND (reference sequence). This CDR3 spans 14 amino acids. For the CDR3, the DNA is TGTGCCAGTAGTATCCTGGGGGGGGTGAAGACCCAGTACTTC. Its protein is CASSILGGVKTQYF.

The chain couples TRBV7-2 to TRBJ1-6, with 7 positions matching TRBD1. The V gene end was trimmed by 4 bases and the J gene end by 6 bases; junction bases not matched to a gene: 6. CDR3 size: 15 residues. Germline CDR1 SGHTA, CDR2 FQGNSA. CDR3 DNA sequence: TGTGCCAGCAGCTCGACAGGGCAGGGTAATTCACCCCTCCACTTT. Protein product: CASSSTGQGNSPLHF.

The CDR3 DNA reads TGTGCCAGCAGGTTGGGCCCTACGCAGTATTTT. Amino acid sequence: CASRLGPTQYF. The chain is built from TRBV12-3 or TRBV12-4 and TRBJ2-3, with D hard to call. The CDR3 totals 11 residues. V was clipped by 6 bases and J by 8 bases, with 9 bases between them.

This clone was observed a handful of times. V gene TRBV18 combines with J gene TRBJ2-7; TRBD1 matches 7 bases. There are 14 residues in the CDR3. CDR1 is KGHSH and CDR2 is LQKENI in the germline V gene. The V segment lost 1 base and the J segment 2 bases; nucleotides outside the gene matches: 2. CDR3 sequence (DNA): TGTGCCAGCTCACCACGACAGGGTCCCTACGAGCAGTACTTC. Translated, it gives CASSPRQGPYEQYF.

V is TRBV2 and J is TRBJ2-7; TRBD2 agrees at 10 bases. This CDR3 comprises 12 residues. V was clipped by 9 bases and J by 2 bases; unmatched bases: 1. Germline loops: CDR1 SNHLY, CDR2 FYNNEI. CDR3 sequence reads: CASSGGPYEQYF. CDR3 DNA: TGTGCCAGTAGCGGGGGGCCCTACGAGCAGTACTTC.

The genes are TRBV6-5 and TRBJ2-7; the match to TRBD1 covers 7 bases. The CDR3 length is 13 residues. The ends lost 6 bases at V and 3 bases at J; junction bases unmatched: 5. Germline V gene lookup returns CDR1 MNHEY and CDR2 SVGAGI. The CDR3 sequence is CASSKGQNYEQYF. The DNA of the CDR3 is TGTGCCAGCAGCAAGGGACAGAACTACGAGCAGTACTTC.

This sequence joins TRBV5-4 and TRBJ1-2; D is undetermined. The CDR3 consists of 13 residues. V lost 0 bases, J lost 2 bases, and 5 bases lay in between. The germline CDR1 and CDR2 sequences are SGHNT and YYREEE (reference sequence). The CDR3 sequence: CASSLDENYGYTF. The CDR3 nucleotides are TGTGCCAGCAGCTTGGACGAGAACTATGGCTACACCTTC.

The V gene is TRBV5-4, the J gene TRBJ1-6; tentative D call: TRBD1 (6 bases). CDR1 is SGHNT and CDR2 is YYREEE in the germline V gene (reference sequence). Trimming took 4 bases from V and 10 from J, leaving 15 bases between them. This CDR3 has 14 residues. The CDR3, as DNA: TGTGCCAGCAGCGCACACAGGGAAGAGTCACCCCTCCACTTT. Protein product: CASSAHREESPLHF.

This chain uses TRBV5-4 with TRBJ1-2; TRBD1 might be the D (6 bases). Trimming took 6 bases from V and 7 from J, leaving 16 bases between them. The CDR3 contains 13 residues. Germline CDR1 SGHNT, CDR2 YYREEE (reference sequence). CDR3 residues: CASNPDRGTGYTF. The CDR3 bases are TGTGCCAGCAACCCGGACAGAGGGACTGGCTACACCTTC.

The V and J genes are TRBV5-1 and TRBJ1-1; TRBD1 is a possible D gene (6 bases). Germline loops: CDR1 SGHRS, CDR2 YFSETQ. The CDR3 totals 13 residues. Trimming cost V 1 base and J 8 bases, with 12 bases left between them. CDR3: CASSLLEGGEAFF. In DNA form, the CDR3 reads TGCGCCAGCAGCTTGTTGGAAGGGGGAGAAGCTTTCTTT.

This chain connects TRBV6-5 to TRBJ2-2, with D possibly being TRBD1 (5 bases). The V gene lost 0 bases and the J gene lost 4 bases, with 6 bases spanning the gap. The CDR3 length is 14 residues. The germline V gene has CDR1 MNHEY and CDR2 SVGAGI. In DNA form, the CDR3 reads TGTGCCAGCAGTTACTCTGGGGCCACCGGGGAGCTGTTTTTT. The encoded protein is CASSYSGATGELFF.

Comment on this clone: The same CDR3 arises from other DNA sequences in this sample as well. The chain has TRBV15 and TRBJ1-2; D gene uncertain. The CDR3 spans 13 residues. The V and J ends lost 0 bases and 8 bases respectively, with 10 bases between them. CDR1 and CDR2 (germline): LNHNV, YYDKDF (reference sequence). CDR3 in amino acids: CATSRDPPGGYTF. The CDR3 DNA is TGTGCCACCAGCAGAGACCCTCCGGGGGGCTACACCTTC. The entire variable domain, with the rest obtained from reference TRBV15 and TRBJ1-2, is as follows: DAMVIQNPRYQVTQFGKPVTLSCSQTLNHNVMYWYQQKSSQAPKLLFHYYDKDFNNEADTPDNFQSRRPNTSFCFLDIRSPGLGDTAMYLCATSRDPPGGYTFGSGTRLTVV.

CDR3 loop: CASSPGTGAEKLFF. The CDR3 nucleotides are TGTGCCAGCAGCCCGGGGACAGGGGCTGAAAAACTGTTTTTT. The chain joins TRBV7-9 to TRBJ1-4; 10 bases agree with TRBD1. Germline CDR1 and CDR2: SEHNR and FQNEAQ (reference sequence). The CDR3 consists of 14 residues. V lost 5 bases, J lost 7 bases, and 4 bases stayed unmatched. Variable domain in full (rest from reference TRBV7-9 and TRBJ1-4): DTGVSQNPRHKITKRGQNVTFRCDPISEHNRLYWYRQTLGQGPEFLTYFQNEAQLEKSRLLSDRFSAERPKGSFSTLEIQRTEQGDSAMYLCASSPGTGAEKLFFGSGTQLSVL.

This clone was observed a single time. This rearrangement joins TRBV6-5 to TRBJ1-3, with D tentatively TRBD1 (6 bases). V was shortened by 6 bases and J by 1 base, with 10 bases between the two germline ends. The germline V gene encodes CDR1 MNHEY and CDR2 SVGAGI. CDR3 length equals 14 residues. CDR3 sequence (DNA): TGTGCCAGCAGACTTAGGGGGTCTGGAAACACCATATATTTT. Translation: CASRLRGSGNTIYF.

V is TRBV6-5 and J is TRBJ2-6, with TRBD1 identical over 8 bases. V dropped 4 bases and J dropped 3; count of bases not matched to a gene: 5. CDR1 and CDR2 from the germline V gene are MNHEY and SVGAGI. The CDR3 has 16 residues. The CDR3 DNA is TGTGCCAGCAGTTTCCCCAGGGGGCATGGGGCCAACGTCCTGACTTTC. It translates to CASSFPRGHGANVLTF.

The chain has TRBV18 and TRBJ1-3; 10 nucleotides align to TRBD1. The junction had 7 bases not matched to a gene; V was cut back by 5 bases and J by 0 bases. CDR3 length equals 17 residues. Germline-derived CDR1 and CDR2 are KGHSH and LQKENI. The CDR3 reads CASSAGQGDNSGNTIYF. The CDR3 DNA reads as TGTGCCAGCTCAGCCGGACAGGGGGACAACTCTGGAAACACCATATATTTT. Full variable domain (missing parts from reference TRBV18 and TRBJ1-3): NAGVMQNPRHLVRRRGQEARLRCSPMKGHSHVYWYRQLPEEGLKFMVYLQKENIIDESGMPKERFSAEFPKEGPSILRIQQVVRGDSAAYFCASSAGQGDNSGNTIYFGEGSWLTVV.

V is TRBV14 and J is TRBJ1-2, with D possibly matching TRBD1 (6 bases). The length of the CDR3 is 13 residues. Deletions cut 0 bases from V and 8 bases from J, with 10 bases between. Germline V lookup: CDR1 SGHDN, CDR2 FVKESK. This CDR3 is CASSQDWQGGYTF. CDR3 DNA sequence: TGTGCCAGCAGCCAAGATTGGCAGGGGGGCTACACCTTC.

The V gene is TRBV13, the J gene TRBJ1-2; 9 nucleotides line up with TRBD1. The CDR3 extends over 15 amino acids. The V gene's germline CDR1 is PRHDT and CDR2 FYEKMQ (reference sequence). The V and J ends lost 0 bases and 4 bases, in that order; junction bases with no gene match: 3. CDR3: CASSLGGDRVYGYTF. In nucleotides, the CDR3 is TGTGCCAGCAGCTTAGGAGGGGACAGGGTCTATGGCTACACCTTC.

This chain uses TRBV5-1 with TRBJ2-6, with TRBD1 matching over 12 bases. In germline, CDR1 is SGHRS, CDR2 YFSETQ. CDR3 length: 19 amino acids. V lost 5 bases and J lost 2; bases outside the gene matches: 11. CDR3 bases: TGCGCCAGCAGTTCCGGGACAGGGGGCTTTTGGGCTGGGGCCAACGTCCTGACTTTC. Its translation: CASSSGTGGFWAGANVLTF.

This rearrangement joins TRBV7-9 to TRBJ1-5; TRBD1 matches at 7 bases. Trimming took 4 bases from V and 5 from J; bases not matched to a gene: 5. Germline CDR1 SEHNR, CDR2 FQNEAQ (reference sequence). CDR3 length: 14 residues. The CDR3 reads CASSSDRSDQPQHF. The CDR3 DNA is TGTGCCAGCAGCTCGGACAGGAGCGATCAGCCCCAGCATTTT.

CDR3 coding DNA: TGTGCCAGCGGATTGAGGGGGCCTAATCAGCCCCAGCATTTT. Its translation is CASGLRGPNQPQHF. The chain has TRBV2 and TRBJ1-5; 7 positions agree with TRBD1. V dropped 8 bases and J dropped 4; count of bases not matched to a gene: 8. CDR1 SNHLY and CDR2 FYNNEI come from the germline V gene. The CDR3 sequence is 14 residues long.

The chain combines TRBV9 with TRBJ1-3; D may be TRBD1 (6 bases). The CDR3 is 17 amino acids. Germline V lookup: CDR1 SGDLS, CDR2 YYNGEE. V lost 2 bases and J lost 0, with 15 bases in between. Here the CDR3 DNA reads TGTGCCAGCAGCGTTGGGCAGGGGACTAGCTCTGGAAACACCATATATTTT. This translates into CASSVGQGTSSGNTIYF.

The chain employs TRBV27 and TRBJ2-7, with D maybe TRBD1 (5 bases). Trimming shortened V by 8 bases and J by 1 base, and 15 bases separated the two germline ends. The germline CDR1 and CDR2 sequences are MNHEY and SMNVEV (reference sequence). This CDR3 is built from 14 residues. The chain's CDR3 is CASRTPLRSYEQYF. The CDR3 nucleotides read TGTGCCAGCCGGACACCCTTGAGGTCCTACGAGCAGTACTTC.

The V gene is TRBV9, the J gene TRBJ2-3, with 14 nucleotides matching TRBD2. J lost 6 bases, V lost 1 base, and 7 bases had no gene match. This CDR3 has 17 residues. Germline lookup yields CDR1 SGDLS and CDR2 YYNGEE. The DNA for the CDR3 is TGTGCCAGCAGCGTAAGGACTAGCGGGGGGATGACGGATACGCAGTATTTT. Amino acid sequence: CASSVRTSGGMTDTQYF.

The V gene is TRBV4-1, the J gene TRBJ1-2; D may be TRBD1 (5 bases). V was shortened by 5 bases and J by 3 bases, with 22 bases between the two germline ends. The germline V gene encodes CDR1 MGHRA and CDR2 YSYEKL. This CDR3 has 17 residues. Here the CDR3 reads CASSRKTSDNNYYGYTF. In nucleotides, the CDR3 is TGCGCCAGCAGCAGAAAAACATCGGACAACAACTACTATGGCTACACCTTC.

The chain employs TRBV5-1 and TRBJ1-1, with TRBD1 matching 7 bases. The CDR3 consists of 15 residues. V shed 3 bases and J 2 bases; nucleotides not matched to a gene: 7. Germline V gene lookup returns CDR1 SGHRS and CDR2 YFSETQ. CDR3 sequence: CASSYRTGDNTEAFF. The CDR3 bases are TGCGCCAGCAGCTACCGGACAGGAGATAACACTGAAGCTTTCTTT.